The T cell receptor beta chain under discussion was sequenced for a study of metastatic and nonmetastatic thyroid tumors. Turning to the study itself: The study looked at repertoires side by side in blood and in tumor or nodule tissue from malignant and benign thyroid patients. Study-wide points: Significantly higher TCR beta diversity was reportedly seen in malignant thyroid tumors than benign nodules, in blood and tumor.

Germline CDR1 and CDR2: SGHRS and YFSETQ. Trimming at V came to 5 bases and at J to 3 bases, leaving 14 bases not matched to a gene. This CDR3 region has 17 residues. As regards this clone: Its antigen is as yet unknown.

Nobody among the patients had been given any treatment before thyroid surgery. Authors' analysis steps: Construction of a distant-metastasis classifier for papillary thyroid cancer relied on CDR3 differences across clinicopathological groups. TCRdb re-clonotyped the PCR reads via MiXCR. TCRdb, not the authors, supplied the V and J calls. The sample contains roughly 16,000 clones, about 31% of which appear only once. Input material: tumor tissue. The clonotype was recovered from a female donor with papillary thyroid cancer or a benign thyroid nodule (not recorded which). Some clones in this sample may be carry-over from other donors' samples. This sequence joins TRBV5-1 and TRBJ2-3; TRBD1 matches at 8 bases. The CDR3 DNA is TGCGCCAGCAGGCGCCCGGGACAGGAAGATCCTACAGATACGCAGTATTTT. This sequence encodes CASRRPGQEDPTDTQYF.